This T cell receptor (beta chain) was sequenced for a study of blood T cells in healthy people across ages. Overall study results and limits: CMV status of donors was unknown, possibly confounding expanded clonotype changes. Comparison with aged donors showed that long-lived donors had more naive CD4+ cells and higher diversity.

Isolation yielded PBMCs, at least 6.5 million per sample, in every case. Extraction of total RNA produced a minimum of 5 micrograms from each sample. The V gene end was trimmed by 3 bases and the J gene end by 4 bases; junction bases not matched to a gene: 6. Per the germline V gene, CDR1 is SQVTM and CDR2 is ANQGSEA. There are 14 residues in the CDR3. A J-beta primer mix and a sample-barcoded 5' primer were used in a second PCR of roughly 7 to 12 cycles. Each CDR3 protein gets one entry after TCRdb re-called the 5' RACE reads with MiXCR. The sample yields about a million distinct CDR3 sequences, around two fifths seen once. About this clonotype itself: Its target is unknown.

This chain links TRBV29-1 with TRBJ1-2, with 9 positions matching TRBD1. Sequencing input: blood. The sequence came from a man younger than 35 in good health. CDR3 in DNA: TGCAGCGTTGAGGGTGGGACAGGGTTCTATGGCTACACCTTC. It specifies CSVEGGTGFYGYTF.